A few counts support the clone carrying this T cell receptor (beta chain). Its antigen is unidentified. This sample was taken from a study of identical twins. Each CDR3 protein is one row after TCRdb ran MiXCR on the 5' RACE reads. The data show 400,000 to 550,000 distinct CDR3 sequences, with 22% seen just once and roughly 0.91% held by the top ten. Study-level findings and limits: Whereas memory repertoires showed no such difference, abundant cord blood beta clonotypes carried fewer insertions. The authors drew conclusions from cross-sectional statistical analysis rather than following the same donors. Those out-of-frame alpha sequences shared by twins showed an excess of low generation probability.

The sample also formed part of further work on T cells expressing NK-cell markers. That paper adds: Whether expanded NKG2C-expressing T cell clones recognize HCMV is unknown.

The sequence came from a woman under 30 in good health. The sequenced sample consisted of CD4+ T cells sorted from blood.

DNA of the CDR3: TGCGCCAGCCAAAGGACAGACCTCAGCTACGAGCAGTACTTC. Its translation is CASQRTDLSYEQYF. This chain connects TRBV5-1 to TRBJ2-7, with TRBD1 as a possible D gene (6 bases). The CDR3 consists of 14 residues. Per germline, CDR1 SGHRS and CDR2 YFSETQ. Trimming removed 7 bases from V and 3 bases from J, with 17 bases in between. The full variable domain, completed using reference TRBV5-1 and TRBJ2-7, is KAGVTQTPRYLIKTRGQQVTLSCSPISGHRSVSWYQQTPGQGLQFLFEYFSETQRNKGNFPGRFSGRQFSNSRSEMNVSTLELGDSALYLCASQRTDLSYEQYFGPGTRLTVT.